The rows below give T cell receptor beta chains drawn from one sample of a study of blood T cell repertoires in COVID-19. Sequencing used immunoSEQ multiplex PCR; TCRdb keeps in-frame clones, though not all of them. The sample has around 50,000 clones, about 72% seen once. The sequenced sample was PBMCs or T cells enriched from blood (not recorded which). The receptors originated from a woman between 50 and 59 years old with acute COVID-19. The CDR3 runs from the conserved cysteine through the conserved F or W. D genes are given only for firm matches. Rows give clone size only sometimes, using once, few, many, or a class for an expanded clone.

j_gene	d_gene	abundance	v_gene	CDR3nt	CDR3aa
TRBJ1-4	NA	few	TRBV10-3	TGTGCCATCAGTGGAGGTGGTGAAAAACTGTTTTTT	CAISGGGEKLFF
TRBJ2-3	NA	NA	TRBV16	TGTGCCAGCAGCCATCGCTCTGAGGATACGCAGTATTTT	CASSHRSEDTQYF
TRBJ1-4	TRBD1	NA	TRBV2	TGTGCCAGCAGTCTGGACAGGTTTGAGAAACTGTTTTTT	CASSLDRFEKLFF
TRBJ2-4	NA	NA	TRBV10-1	TGCGCCCCACGGGGGGCGGGGGCCAAGAAAAACATTCAGTACTTC	CAPRGAGAKKNIQYF
TRBJ1-2	TRBD1	NA	TRBV6-5	TGTGCCAGCAGTAGTGGACAGGGGATCGGCGGCTACACCTTC	CASSSGQGIGGYTF
TRBJ1-4	NA	few	TRBV5-1	TGCGCCAGCAGCTCCGGGTCCCCGAACGAGGAAAAACTGTTTTTT	CASSSGSPNEEKLFF
TRBJ1-2	NA	NA	TRBV13	TGTGCCAGCAGCTTAGGATTCGACTATGGCTACACCTTC	CASSLGFDYGYTF
TRBJ1-2	NA	NA	TRBV13	TGTGCCAGCAGCTCTCACAGGGAGGGTGACTATGGCTACACCTTC	CASSSHREGDYGYTF
TRBJ1-1	NA	NA	TRBV7-2	TGTGCCAGCAGCTTAGTCGTTCGGAGCCAGGGAGGCACTGAAGCTTTCTTT	CASSLVVRSQGGTEAFF
TRBJ1-1	TRBD1	NA	TRBV18	TGTGCCAGCTCACCAGGACAGGGGTTGGATAACACTGAAGCTTTCTTT	CASSPGQGLDNTEAFF
TRBJ2-1	TRBD2	once	TRBV27	TGTGCCAGCAGTTTAGCGGGGGGGCCTGGGGATGAGCAGTTCTTC	CASSLAGGPGDEQFF
TRBJ2-3	NA	NA	TRBV5-5	TGTGCCAGCAGCTTGGGCACTAGCACAGATACGCAGTATTTT	CASSLGTSTDTQYF
TRBJ1-2	NA	NA	TRBV24-1	TGTGCCACCAGTAAGGAGTCGTATGGCTACACCTTC	CATSKESYGYTF
TRBJ1-4	TRBD1	NA	TRBV2	TGTGCCAGCAGTGTGATCAGGGGGAAGGAAAAACTGTTTTTT	CASSVIRGKEKLFF
TRBJ1-5	NA	NA	TRBV20-1	TGCAGTGTACGGGTCCGTCAGCCCCAGCATTTT	CSVRVRQPQHF
TRBJ1-1	NA	NA	TRBV28	TGTGCCAGCAGTTTATTTTCGACAGTTGAAGCTTTCTTT	CASSLFSTVEAFF
TRBJ1-4	TRBD1	NA	TRBV2	TGTGCCAGCACCGCGACAGGGGGGAACTTGGGAAAACTGTTTTTT	CASTATGGNLGKLFF
TRBJ1-2	TRBD1	NA	TRBV7-2	TGTGCCAGCAGCCAGGACAGGGCGGGTGGTGGCTACACCTTC	CASSQDRAGGGYTF
TRBJ1-4	NA	NA	TRBV7-9	TGTGCCAGCAGCTTAGCAGGGGGAGTAACTAATGAAAAACTGTTTTTT	CASSLAGGVTNEKLFF
TRBJ2-5	TRBD2	NA	TRBV2	TGTGCCAGCAGCAGGACTAGCGGGCAAGAGACCCAGTACTTC	CASSRTSGQETQYF
TRBJ2-1	NA	NA	TRBV6-5	TGTGCCAGCAGGCTGATGACAAGCAGCGGCAATGAGCAGTTCTTC	CASRLMTSSGNEQFF
TRBJ1-2	NA	NA	TRBV18	TGTGCCAGCTCCATACAGGGTAATGGCTACACCTTC	CASSIQGNGYTF
TRBJ1-1	NA	NA	TRBV5-5	TGTGCCAGCAGCTCTACTAGGATAACTGAAGCTTTCTTT	CASSSTRITEAFF
TRBJ1-1	TRBD1	NA	TRBV30	TGTGCCTGGAGCCAGGGGGGTGAAGCTTTCTTT	CAWSQGGEAFF
TRBJ2-2	TRBD2	few	TRBV6-5	TGTGCCAGCAGTTACTTAACGGGGGGCACCGGGGAGCTGTTTTTT	CASSYLTGGTGELFF
TRBJ1-1	NA	NA	TRBV3-1/TRBV3-2	TGTGCCAGCAGCCAGTTGAGGTCGAACACTGAAGCTTTCTTT	CASSQLRSNTEAFF
TRBJ1-4	NA	NA	TRBV19	TGTGCCAGTAGCGGGACTGGGGAAAAACTGTTTTTT	CASSGTGEKLFF
TRBJ2-1	NA	once	TRBV5-1	TGCGCCAGCAGCTTGGACTTCAACAATGAGCAGTTCTTC	CASSLDFNNEQFF
TRBJ1-2	NA	NA	TRBV15	TGTGCCACCAGCAGAGATCGACAGGAAAGGGATGGCTACACCTTC	CATSRDRQERDGYTF
TRBJ2-5	TRBD1	NA	TRBV2	TGTGCCAGCAAGGACAGGGGACAAGAGACCCAGTACTTC	CASKDRGQETQYF
TRBJ1-3	NA	once	TRBV7-8	TGTGCCAGCAGTGCGCTTGCCTCTGGAAACACCATATATTTT	CASSALASGNTIYF
TRBJ1-3	TRBD1	NA	TRBV9	TGTGCCAGCAGCGTGGACAGGGGAGGAAACACCATATATTTT	CASSVDRGGNTIYF